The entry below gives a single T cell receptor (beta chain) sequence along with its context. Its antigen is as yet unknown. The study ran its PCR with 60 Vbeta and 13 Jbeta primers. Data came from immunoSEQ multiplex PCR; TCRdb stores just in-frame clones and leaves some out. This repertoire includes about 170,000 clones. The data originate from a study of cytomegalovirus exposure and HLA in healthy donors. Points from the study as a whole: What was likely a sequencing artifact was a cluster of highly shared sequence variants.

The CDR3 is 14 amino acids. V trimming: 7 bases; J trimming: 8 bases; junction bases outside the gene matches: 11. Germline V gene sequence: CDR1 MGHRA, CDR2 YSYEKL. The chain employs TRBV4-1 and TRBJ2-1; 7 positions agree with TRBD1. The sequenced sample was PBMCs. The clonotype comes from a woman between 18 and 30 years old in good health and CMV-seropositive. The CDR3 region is CASNRGAREYEQFF. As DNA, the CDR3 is TGCGCCAGCAACAGGGGAGCGAGAGAATATGAGCAGTTCTTC.